This TCR beta chain stems from a study of human T cells and chemical hapten exposure. The wider study: Slight volume differences across pooled libraries mainly accounted for varying per-sample TCR yields.

Concerning this clonotype itself: The antigen remains undetermined.

TCRdb reprocessed the RACE reads via MiXCR and lists one record per CDR3 protein. Of over 75,000 distinct CDR3 sequences in the sample, roughly 11% were seen once. Findings of the study overall: TCRs above 1 in 1000 frequency did not change with DPC sensitization.

Time point reported: patch test 3, about 24 weeks after DPC sensitization. Treatment here: therapeutic diphenylcyclopropenone sensitization with weekly scalp DPC. This CDR3 has 12 residues. J was trimmed by 4 bases and V by 7 bases; bases with no gene match: 4. Germline lookup yields CDR1 SQVTM and CDR2 ANQGSEA. The chain joins TRBV29-1 to TRBJ1-2; 9 nucleotides match TRBD1. This specimen was whole blood, taken in connection with sensitization to the hapten diphenylcyclopropenone (DPC). This receptor was identified in a woman aged 25 to 45 with alopecia areata. Some clones in this sample may be carry-over from other donors' samples. The CDR3 region is CSAGTGIYGYTF. In DNA, the CDR3 is TGCAGCGCGGGGACAGGGATCTATGGCTACACCTTC.